The sample holds a few counts of the clone carrying this TCR beta chain. Its antigen is unidentified. TCR alpha and beta CDR3 regions were amplified from RNA using iRepertoire nested multiplex PCR. Input was 100-400 ng of tissue mRNA or PBMC total RNA. TCRdb called the multiplex PCR reads again in MiXCR, with one record for every CDR3 protein. The data show about 380,000 distinct CDR3 sequences, with 41% seen just once and more than 10% held by the top ten. The data derive from a study of glioma-infiltrating T cells. In the study overall: About 920,000 peripheral T cells were targeted at 4.5- to 10-fold coverage. Findings of the study overall: Patients with low tissue-blood divergence carried a signature set of shared blood CDR3 motifs. CDR3 overlap between tissue and blood was very small.

V lost 5 bases and J 0 bases, leaving 8 bases between the germline ends. Germline CDR1 SGHTA, CDR2 FQGNSA. The CDR3 consists of 13 residues. The receptor was derived from a human donor with low-grade glioma or glioblastoma, undergoing nonglioma brain surgery, or in good health (not recorded which). The sequencing sample was made of glioma tissue, nonneoplastic brain tissue, or PBMCs (not recorded which). This chain uses TRBV7-2 with TRBJ2-7; TRBD1 might be the D (5 bases). The CDR3 spells CASSIQASYEQYF. The CDR3 DNA sequence: TGTGCCAGCAGCATACAGGCCTCCTACGAGCAGTACTTC.